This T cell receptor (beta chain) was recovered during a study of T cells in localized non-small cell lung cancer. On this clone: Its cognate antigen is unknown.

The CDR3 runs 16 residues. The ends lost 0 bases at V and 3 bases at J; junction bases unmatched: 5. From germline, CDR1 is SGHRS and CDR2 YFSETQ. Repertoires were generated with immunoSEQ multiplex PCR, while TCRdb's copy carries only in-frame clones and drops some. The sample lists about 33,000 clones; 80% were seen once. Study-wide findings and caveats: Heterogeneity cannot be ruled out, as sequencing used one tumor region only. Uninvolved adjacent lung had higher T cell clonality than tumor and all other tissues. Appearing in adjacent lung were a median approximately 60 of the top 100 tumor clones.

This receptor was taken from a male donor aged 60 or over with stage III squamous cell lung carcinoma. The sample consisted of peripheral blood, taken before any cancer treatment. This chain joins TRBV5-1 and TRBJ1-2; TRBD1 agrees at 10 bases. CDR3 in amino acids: CASSLAWTGGDYGYTF. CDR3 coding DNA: TGCGCCAGCAGCTTGGCCTGGACAGGGGGAGACTATGGCTACACCTTC.